The clone carrying this T cell receptor beta chain was recorded once. The antigen remains unidentified. This entry is derived from a study of post-analysis software for immune sequencing data. Study information: Some patients lacked subtype; others had relapsing-remitting, secondary progressive or progressive-relapsing disease. Study results and limitations: Significantly lower normalized Chao1 diversity was seen in multiple sclerosis patients than in controls. Strong same-batch co-clustering of samples appeared with F measure clustering. Relative to controls, patients had several TRBV segments at higher frequency, with TRBV5-6, TRBV5-1 and TRBV20-1 among these.

CDR1 is SGHRS and CDR2 is YFSETQ in the germline V gene. The CDR3 runs 14 residues. TCR beta cDNA libraries included unique molecular identifiers. The source material, about 0.9 to 10 million T cells, gave rise to 450,000 to 550,000 cDNA molecules. A single record per CDR3 protein comes from TCRdb applying MiXCR to the PCR reads. The profile shows 450,000 to 700,000 distinct CDR3 sequences, roughly 46% of them singletons. The TCR was taken from a girl aged 10-17 years with multiple sclerosis. The V gene is TRBV5-1, the J gene TRBJ2-1; D not certain. Near its end, the DNA agrees better with TRBJ2-7, so the J call may be wrong. The sample comprised blood. The CDR3 loop reads CASSPLRSDNEQYF. DNA for the CDR3: TGCGCCAGCAGCCCACTCCGCTCAGACAATGAGCAGTACTTC.